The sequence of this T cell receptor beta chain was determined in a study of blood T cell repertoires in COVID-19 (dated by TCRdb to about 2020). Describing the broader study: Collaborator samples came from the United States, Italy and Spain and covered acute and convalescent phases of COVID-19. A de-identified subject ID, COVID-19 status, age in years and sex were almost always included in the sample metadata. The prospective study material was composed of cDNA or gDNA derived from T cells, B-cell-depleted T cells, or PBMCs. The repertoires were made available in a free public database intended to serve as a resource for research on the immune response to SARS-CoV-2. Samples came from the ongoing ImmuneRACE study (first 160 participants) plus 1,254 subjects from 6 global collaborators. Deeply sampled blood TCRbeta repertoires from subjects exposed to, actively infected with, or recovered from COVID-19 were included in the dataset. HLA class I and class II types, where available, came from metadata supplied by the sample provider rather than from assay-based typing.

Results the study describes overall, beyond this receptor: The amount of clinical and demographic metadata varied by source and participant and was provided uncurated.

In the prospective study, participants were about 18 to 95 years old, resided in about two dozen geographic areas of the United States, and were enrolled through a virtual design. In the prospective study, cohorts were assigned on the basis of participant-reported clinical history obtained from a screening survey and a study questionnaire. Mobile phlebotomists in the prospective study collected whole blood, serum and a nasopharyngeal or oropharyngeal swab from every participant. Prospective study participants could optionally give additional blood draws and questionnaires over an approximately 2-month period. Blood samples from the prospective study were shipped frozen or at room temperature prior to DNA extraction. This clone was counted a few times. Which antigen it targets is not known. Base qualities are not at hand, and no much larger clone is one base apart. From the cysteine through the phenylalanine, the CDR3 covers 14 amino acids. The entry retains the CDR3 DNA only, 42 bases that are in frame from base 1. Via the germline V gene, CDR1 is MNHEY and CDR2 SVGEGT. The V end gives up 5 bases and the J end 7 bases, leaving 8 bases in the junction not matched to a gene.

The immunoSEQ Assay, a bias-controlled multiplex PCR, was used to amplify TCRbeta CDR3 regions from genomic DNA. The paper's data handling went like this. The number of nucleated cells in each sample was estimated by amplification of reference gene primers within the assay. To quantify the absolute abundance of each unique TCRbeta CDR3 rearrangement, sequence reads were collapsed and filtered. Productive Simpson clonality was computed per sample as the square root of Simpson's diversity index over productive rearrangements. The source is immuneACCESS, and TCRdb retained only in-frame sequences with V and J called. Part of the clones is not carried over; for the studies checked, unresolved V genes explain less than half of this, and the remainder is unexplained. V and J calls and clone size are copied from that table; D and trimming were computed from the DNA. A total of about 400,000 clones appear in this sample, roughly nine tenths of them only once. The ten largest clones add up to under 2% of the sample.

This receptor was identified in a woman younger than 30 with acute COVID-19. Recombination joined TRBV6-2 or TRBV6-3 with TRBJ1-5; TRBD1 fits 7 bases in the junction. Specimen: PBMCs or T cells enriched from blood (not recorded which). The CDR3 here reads CASSPGTGVQPQHF. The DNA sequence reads TGTGCCAGCAGTCCCGGAACAGGGGTCCAGCCCCAGCATTTT.